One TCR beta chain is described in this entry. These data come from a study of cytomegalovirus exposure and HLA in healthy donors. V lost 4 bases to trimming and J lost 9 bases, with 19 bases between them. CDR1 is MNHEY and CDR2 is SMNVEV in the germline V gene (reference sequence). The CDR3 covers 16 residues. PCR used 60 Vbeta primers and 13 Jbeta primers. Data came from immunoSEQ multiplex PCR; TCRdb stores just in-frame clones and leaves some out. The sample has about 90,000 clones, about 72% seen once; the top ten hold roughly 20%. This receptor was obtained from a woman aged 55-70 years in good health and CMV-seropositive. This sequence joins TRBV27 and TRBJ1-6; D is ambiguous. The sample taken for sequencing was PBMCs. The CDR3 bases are TGTGCCAGCAGTTCCCCCCGCGGAGGGATAAGTTCACCCCTCCACTTT. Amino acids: CASSSPRGGISSPLHF.